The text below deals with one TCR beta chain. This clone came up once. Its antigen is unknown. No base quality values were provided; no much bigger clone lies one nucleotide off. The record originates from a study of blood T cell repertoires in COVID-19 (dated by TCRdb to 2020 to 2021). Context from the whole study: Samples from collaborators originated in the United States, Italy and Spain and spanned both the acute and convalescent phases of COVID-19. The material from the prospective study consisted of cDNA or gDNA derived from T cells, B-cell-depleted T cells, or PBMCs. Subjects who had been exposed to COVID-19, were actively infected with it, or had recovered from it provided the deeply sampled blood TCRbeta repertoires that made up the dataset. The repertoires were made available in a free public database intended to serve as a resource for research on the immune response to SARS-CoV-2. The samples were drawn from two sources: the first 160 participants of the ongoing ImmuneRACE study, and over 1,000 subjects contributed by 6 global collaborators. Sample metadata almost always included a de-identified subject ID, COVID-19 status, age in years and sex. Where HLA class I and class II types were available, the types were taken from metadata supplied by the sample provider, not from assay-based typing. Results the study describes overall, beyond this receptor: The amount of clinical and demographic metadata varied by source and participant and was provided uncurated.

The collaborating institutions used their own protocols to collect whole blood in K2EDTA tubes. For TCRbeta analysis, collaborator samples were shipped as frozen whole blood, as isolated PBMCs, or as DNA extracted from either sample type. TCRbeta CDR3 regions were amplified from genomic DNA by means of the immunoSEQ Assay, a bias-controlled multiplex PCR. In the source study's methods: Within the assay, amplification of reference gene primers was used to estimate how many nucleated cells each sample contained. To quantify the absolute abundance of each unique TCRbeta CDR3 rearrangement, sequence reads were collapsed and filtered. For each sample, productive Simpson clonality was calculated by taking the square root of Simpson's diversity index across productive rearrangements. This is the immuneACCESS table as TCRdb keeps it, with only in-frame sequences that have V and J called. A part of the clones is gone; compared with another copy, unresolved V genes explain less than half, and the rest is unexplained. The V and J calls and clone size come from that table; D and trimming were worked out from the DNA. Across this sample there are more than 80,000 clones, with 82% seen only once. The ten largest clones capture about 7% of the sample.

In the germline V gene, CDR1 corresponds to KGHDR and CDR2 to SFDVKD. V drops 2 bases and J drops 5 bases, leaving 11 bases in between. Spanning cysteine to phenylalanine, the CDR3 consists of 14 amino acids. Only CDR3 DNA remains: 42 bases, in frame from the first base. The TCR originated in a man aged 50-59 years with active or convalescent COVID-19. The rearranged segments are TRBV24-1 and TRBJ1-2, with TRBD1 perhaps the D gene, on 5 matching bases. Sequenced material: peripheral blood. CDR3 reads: CATSDSQGSYGYTF. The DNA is TGTGCCACCAGTGATTCTCAGGGATCGTATGGCTACACCTTC.